This T cell receptor beta chain appears in the sequencing data of a study of T cell changes during pregnancy in multiple sclerosis. Trimming removed 6 bases from V and 8 bases from J, with 23 bases in between. Germline V gene sequence: CDR1 MNHGY, CDR2 SVAAGI. The CDR3 contains 16 residues. Libraries were prepared by immunoSEQ multiplex PCR; TCRdb keeps only in-frame clonotypes and omits some of them. Among about 50,000 clones listed, approximately 92% were seen once. The source is a female donor with multiple sclerosis, enrolled in a pregnancy study. This material consisted of CD4+ T cells from peripheral blood mononuclear cells, taken in the third trimester of pregnancy. The chain carries TRBV6-9 and TRBJ2-1, with D tentatively TRBD1 (6 bases). CDR3 sequence: CASSLGATGEGDEQFF. The CDR3 DNA reads as TGTGCCAGCAGCCTCGGGGCGACAGGCGAAGGGGATGAGCAGTTCTTC.